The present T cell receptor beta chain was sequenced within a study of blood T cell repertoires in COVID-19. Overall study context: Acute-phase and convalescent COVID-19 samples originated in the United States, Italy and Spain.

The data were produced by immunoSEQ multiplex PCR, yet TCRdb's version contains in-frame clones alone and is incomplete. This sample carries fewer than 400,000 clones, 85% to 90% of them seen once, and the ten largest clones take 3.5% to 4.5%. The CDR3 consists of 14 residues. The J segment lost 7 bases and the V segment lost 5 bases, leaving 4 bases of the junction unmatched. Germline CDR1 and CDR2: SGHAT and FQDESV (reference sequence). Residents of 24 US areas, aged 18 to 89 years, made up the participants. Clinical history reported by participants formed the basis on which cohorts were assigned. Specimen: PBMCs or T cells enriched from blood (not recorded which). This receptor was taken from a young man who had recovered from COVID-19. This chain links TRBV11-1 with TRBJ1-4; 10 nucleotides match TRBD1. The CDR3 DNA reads TGTGCCAGCAGCGCCCGGGACAGGGGTGAAAAACTGTTTTTT. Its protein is CASSARDRGEKLFF.